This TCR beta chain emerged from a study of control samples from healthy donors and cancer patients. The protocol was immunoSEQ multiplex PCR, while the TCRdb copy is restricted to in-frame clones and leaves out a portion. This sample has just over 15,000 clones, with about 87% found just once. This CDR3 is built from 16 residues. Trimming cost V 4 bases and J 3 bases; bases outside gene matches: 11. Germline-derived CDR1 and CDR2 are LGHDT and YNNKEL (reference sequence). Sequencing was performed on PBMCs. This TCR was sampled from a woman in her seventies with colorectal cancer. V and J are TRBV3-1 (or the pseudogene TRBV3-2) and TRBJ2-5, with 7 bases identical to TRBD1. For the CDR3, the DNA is TGTGCCAGCAGCCTCGACCCCGGGACAGCCAAAGAGACCCAGTACTTC. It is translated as CASSLDPGTAKETQYF.